A selection of T cell receptor beta chains follows, all from one sample in a study of T cells in Graves' hyperthyroidism and ophthalmopathy. TCRdb called the multiplex PCR reads again in MiXCR, with one record for every CDR3 protein. The data hold over 400,000 distinct CDR3 sequences, with approximately 14% observed a single time. The sequenced material came from blood. These receptors were collected from a man aged 18 to 35 with Graves' ophthalmopathy. Both conserved end residues are part of each CDR3. A D gene is named only where the DNA matches it firmly. Clone size appears in some rows only: once, few, many, or a class for an expanded clone.

v_call	j_call	clone_size	d_call	cdr3_aa	cdr3_nt
TRBV3-1	TRBJ2-3	many	NA	CASSQDLLFGGSDTQYF	TGTGCCAGCAGCCAAGACCTTCTATTTGGGGGCTCAGATACGCAGTATTTT
TRBV18	TRBJ2-1	many	NA	CASSPGLNNEQFF	TGTGCCAGCTCACCGGGACTTAACAATGAGCAGTTCTTC
TRBV11-1	TRBJ2-5	many	NA	CASSLEVASREYF	TGTGCCAGCAGCTTAGAGGTCGCCAGTCGGGAGTACTTC
TRBV2	TRBJ1-6	many	TRBD1	CASSDRTGGVSPLHF	TGTGCCAGCAGTGATAGGACAGGGGGTGTTTCACCCCTCCACTTT
TRBV19	TRBJ2-5	NA	NA	CASSIGAEQETQYF	TGTGCCAGTAGTATCGGGGCGGAGCAAGAGACCCAGTACTTC
TRBV20-1	TRBJ2-2	many	TRBD2	CSATRGGHSGELFF	TGCAGTGCTACCCGGGGGGGCCACAGCGGGGAGCTGTTTTTT
TRBV18	TRBJ1-6	few	NA	CASSPPPGQPNSPLHF	TGTGCCAGCTCACCACCTCCAGGCCAGCCTAATTCACCCCTCCACTTT
TRBV11-2	TRBJ2-3	many	NA	CASSLNTDTQYF	TGTGCCAGCAGCTTAAACACAGATACGCAGTATTTT
TRBV6-1	TRBJ2-7	many	NA	CASSVVVLSGRAYEQYF	TGTGCCAGCAGTGTTGTGGTGTTATCTGGCAGGGCCTACGAGCAGTACTTC
TRBV6-1	TRBJ2-3	many	NA	CASSEAGGGATDTQYF	TGTGCCAGCAGTGAAGCGGGCGGCGGGGCCACAGATACGCAGTATTTT
TRBV12-3/TRBV12-4	TRBJ2-2	many	TRBD2	CASSLGGDRELFF	TGTGCCAGCAGCCTGGGAGGGGACCGGGAGCTGTTTTTT
TRBV24-1	TRBJ2-7	NA	NA	CATSDLTSLAVNEQYF	TGTGCCACCAGTGATTTGACTAGCCTAGCTGTCAATGAGCAGTACTTC
TRBV4-1	TRBJ2-5	many	TRBD2	CASSLSSGENQETQYF	TGCGCCAGCAGCCTGTCTAGCGGTGAAAACCAAGAGACCCAGTACTTC
TRBV6-1	TRBJ2-7	few	NA	CVSSELRVHEQYF	TGTGTCAGCAGTGAACTAAGGGTCCACGAGCAGTACTTC
TRBV18	TRBJ2-5	many	NA	CASSPRGQETQYF	TGTGCCAGCTCACCACGGGGGCAGGAGACCCAGTACTTC
TRBV27	TRBJ1-6	once	TRBD1	CASTLGGLASPPHF	TGTGCCAGCACCTTAGGGGGCCTGGCATCACCCCCCCACTTT
TRBV7-3	TRBJ2-1	many	TRBD2	CASSIGTSGEKQFF	TGTGCCAGCAGCATTGGGACTAGCGGAGAAAAGCAGTTCTTC
TRBV12-3/TRBV12-4	TRBJ1-5	many	NA	CASSLEQGFNQPQHF	TGTGCCAGCAGTTTAGAACAGGGATTCAATCAGCCCCAGCATTTT
TRBV6-1	TRBJ1-2	many	NA	CASSEENRSWGYTF	TGTGCCAGCAGTGAAGAAAACAGATCTTGGGGCTACACCTTC
TRBV12-3/TRBV12-4	TRBJ1-2	many	NA	CASSPIEGGGYTF	TGTGCCAGCAGCCCTATAGAGGGCGGTGGCTACACCTTC
TRBV6-1	TRBJ1-3	NA	NA	CASSNGVTSGNTIYF	TGTGCCAGCAGTAACGGGGTCACCTCTGGAAACACCATATATTTT
TRBV4-1	TRBJ2-7	NA	NA	CASSHWRDGEYEQYF	TGCGCCAGCAGCCACTGGAGGGATGGGGAATACGAGCAGTACTTC
TRBV11-2	TRBJ2-3	many	TRBD1	CASMQGAGTDTQYF	TGTGCCAGCATGCAGGGGGCCGGCACAGATACGCAGTATTTT
TRBV27	TRBJ1-2	many	NA	CASSLAARGAGGYTF	TGTGCCAGCAGTTTAGCGGCCAGGGGTGCGGGAGGCTACACCTTC
TRBV7-8	TRBJ2-7	many	TRBD1	CASSFAGGYEQYF	TGTGCCAGCAGCTTTGCAGGGGGCTACGAGCAGTACTTC
TRBV15	TRBJ2-7	NA	TRBD1	CATSMTGGTYEQYF	TGTGCCACCAGCATGACAGGGGGGACCTACGAGCAGTACTTC
TRBV9	TRBJ2-5	many	TRBD2	CASSVDGGGETQYF	TGTGCCAGCAGCGTAGACGGGGGGGGGGAGACCCAGTACTTC
TRBV4-1	TRBJ2-5	NA	NA	CASSQDGRDAAHF	TGCGCCAGCAGCCAAGATGGGCGGGACGCCGCGCACTTC
TRBV7-6	TRBJ2-5	many	TRBD1	CASSPTGASEETQYF	TGTGCCAGCAGCCCCACAGGGGCGAGTGAAGAGACCCAGTACTTC
TRBV9	TRBJ2-7	many	TRBD2	CASSPGSSGRTTYEQYF	TGTGCCAGCAGCCCAGGGAGTAGCGGGAGAACAACCTACGAGCAGTACTTC
TRBV7-2	TRBJ2-7	NA	TRBD1	CASSPQGASYEQYF	TGTGCCAGCAGCCCACAGGGGGCCTCCTACGAGCAGTACTTC